This TCR beta chain originates from a study of blood T cell repertoires in COVID-19. Study at large: The cDNA or gDNA used as material had been derived from T cells, B-cell-depleted T cells, or PBMCs.

This clone was counted a single time. TCRdb keeps only in-frame clones here, not all; method: immunoSEQ multiplex PCR. The data hold fewer than 250,000 clones, with 84% observed a single time. The CDR3 is 14 amino acids. Trimming removed 1 base from V and 5 bases from J, with 13 bases in between. CDR1 is SGHRS, CDR2 YFSETQ, per germline. The chain carries TRBV5-1 and TRBJ2-7; maybe TRBD1 (5 bases). The sample was peripheral blood. This receptor was taken from a woman in her seventies with active or convalescent COVID-19. The CDR3 loop is CASSLLFQGNEQYF. The DNA of the CDR3 is TGCGCCAGCAGCTTGTTATTTCAGGGTAACGAGCAGTACTTC.